Listed below are T cell receptor beta chains from one sample, sequenced in a study of B cell selection in AIRE deficiency. Sequencing was performed with immunoSEQ multiplex PCR; in TCRdb, only in-frame clones are kept and a portion is missing. The repertoire holds about 22,000 clones, with around 90% as singletons. The sample comprised CD4+CD25+ Tregs sorted from PBMCs. Every receptor here comes from a human donor in good health. Each CDR3 is given with its conserved first and last residue. The D gene is left open where the match is weak. Size values are once, few and many counts, or a class for expanded clones, and some rows have none.

>.|TRBD1|TRBV7-7|TRBJ2-1
TGTGCTAGCAGCGAATATCCCGGGACAGGGGCACTCAATGAGCAGTTCTTC
CASSEYPGTGALNEQFF
>.|TRBD2|TRBV10-1|TRBJ2-3
TGCGCCATGCAGGCGGGGGGGCAGTCAGATACGCAGTATTTT
CAMQAGGQSDTQYF
>few|.|TRBV18|TRBJ2-2
TGTGCCAGCTCACATACAGACAACACCGGGGAGCTGTTTTTT
CASSHTDNTGELFF
>.|.|TRBV6-6|TRBJ2-1
TGTGCCAGCAGTTCCCTCCGCGGCTCGGGGTACAATGAGCAGTTCTTC
CASSSLRGSGYNEQFF
>.|TRBD2|TRBV5-1|TRBJ2-3
TGCGCCAGCAGCGGGACTAGTGCAGATACGCAGTATTTT
CASSGTSADTQYF
>.|.|TRBV11-3|TRBJ1-2
TGTGCCAGCAGCTTAAGCTGGGAGGGGGAAGGCTACACCTTC
CASSLSWEGEGYTF
>.|TRBD2|TRBV2|TRBJ2-3
TGTGCCAGCAGTGACCTAGCGGCGCAGTATTTT
CASSDLAAQYF
>.|.|TRBV28|TRBJ2-5
TGTGCCAGCAGGGACGGGCGGAAGACCCAGTACTTC
CASRDGRKTQYF
>.|TRBD1|TRBV7-2|TRBJ1-6
TGTGCCAGCAGCGAAGGACAGGGTTATTCACCCCTCCACTTT
CASSEGQGYSPLHF
>.|TRBD1|TRBV27|TRBJ2-1
TGTGCCAGCAGGCGTCCCGGGACAGTATACAATGAGCAGTTCTTC
CASRRPGTVYNEQFF
>.|.|TRBV7-9|TRBJ2-3
TGTGCCGGGGATTCAGGGGTGGGAGATACGCAGTATTTT
CAGDSGVGDTQYF
>.|.|TRBV23-1|TRBJ2-1
TGCGCCAGCAGTCTTATCTCCAGGCCTAGCCAACCCTACAATGAGCAGTTCTTC
CASSLISRPSQPYNEQFF
>.|.|TRBV5-1|TRBJ2-5
TGCGCCAGCAGCTTGGGTGATAGTAGGGTAGAGACCCAGTACTTC
CASSLGDSRVETQYF
>.|.|TRBV29-1|TRBJ1-1
TGCAGCGTTGAAAGGGTAGCGGCCATGGGCACTGAAGCTTTCTTT
CSVERVAAMGTEAFF
>.|.|TRBV12-5|TRBJ2-3
TGTGCTAGTGATAAGGCAGGGAGCACAGATACGCAGTATTTT
CASDKAGSTDTQYF
>.|.|TRBV10-3|TRBJ2-1
TGTGCCATTAAGGCACTCTTCCAGGAGAATGAGCAGTTCTTC
CAIKALFQENEQFF
>.|.|TRBV6-6|TRBJ1-1
TGTGCCAGCAGGAAACCGACAGGGAACACTGAAGCTTTCTTT
CASRKPTGNTEAFF
>.|TRBD1|TRBV28|TRBJ1-2
TGTGCCAGCAGTTCATCCGGGACAGGGTTCCGTGGCTACACCTTC
CASSSSGTGFRGYTF
>.|.|TRBV12-5|TRBJ2-5
TGTGCTAGTGGTACGTGGGGAGGCGAGACCCAGTACTTC
CASGTWGGETQYF
>.|.|TRBV7-9|TRBJ1-3
TGTGCCAGCAGCCCGCAACCCCTGCTACTGGGAGGAAACACCATATATTTT
CASSPQPLLLGGNTIYF
>.|.|TRBV5-5|TRBJ2-2
TGTGCCAGCAGCTTGAGAGGGGTGAACACCGGGGAGCTGTTTTTT
CASSLRGVNTGELFF
>few|TRBD1|TRBV10-3|TRBJ1-4
TGTGCCATCCGAGGGGGCGCAACTAATGAAAAACTGTTTTTT
CAIRGGATNEKLFF
>.|TRBD1|TRBV4-1|TRBJ2-2
TGCGCCAGCAGCCAAGGCGGTAGGGGGCCGACCGGGGAGCTGTTTTTT
CASSQGGRGPTGELFF
>.|.|TRBV5-1|TRBJ2-3
TGCGCCAGCAGCTTGGCGGCGGTGGGCGGCGTAGTCAGTGGGGATACGCAGTATTTT
CASSLAAVGGVVSGDTQYF
>.|.|TRBV19|TRBJ1-6
TGTGCCAGTAGTACGCCCGGACCGAGCTCCTATAATTCACCCCTCCACTTT
CASSTPGPSSYNSPLHF
>.|TRBD1|TRBV6-6|TRBJ1-2
TGTGCCAGCAGTTCGACAGGGAACTATGGCTACACCTTC
CASSSTGNYGYTF
>once|.|TRBV6-5|TRBJ1-2
TGTGCCAGCAGTTACTCGGGGGCCTATGGCTACACCTTC
CASSYSGAYGYTF
>.|.|TRBV6-1|TRBJ1-2
TGTGCCAGCAATTATGCGGGACAAGCTAACTATGGCTACACCTTC
CASNYAGQANYGYTF
>.|.|TRBV20-1|TRBJ2-1
TGCAGTGCCAGAGACAATGAGCAGTTCTTC
CSARDNEQFF
>.|TRBD1|TRBV5-1|TRBJ2-7
TGCGCCAGCAGAGGGGGCGGGGGACAGGGGGCAAGGGAGCAGTACTTC
CASRGGGGQGAREQYF